This T cell receptor (beta chain) emerged from a study of T cell responses to AZD1222 COVID-19 vaccine. Study-wide results and limits: Mapped onto spike, vaccine-associated CD4 TCRs spanned it and were dominant at 160-218 and 743-854. Researchers took repertoire samples only after the peak T cell response had come.

Worth noting for this clone: As yet, its antigen is unknown.

Data came from immunoSEQ multiplex PCR; TCRdb stores just in-frame clones and leaves some out. The profile shows approximately 180,000 clones, less than 90% of them singletons. CDR3 length: 17 amino acids. Trimming took off 3 bases at V and 2 bases at J, with 20 bases between the two ends. Germline V gene lookup returns CDR1 SGHDN and CDR2 FVKESK. Sample: peripheral blood, taken on day 0 of AZD1222 vaccination. This clonotype was sampled from an adult in good health. This chain connects TRBV14 to TRBJ2-7; D could derive from TRBD1 or TRBD2 (5 bases each). The CDR3 region is CASSHRSNTRDAYEQYV. DNA for the CDR3: TGTGCCAGCAGCCACCGATCCAACACCAGGGACGCCTACGAGCAGTACGTC.